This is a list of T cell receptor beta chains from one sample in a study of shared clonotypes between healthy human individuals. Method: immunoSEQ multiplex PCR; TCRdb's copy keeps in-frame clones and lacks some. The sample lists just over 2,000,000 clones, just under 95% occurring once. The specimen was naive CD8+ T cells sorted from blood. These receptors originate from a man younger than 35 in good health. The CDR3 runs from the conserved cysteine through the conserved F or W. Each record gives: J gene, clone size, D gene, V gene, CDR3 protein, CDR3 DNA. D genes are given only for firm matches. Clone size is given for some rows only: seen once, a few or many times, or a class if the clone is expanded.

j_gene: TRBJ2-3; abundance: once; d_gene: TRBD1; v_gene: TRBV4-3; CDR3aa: CASSRTTGVPDTQYF; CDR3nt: TGCGCCAGCAGCCGAACGACAGGGGTCCCAGATACGCAGTATTTT
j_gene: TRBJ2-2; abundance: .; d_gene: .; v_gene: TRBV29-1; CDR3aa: CSVEPGTNTGELFF; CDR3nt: TGCAGCGTTGAGCCAGGAACGAACACCGGGGAGCTGTTTTTT
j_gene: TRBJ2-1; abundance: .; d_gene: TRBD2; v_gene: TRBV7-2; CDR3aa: CASSLLAGGDNEQFF; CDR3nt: TGTGCCAGCAGTCTACTAGCGGGAGGGGACAATGAGCAGTTCTTC
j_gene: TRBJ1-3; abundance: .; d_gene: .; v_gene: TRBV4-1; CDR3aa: CASSQGPGNTIYF; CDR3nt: TGCGCCAGCAGCCAAGGTCCTGGAAACACCATATATTTT
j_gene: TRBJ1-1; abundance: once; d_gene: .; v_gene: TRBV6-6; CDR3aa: CASNSGAHTEAFF; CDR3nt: TGTGCCAGCAATTCGGGGGCGCACACTGAAGCTTTCTTT
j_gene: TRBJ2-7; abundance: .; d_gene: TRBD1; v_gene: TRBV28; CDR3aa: CASSFFSRDRSSYEQYF; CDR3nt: TGTGCCAGCAGTTTTTTTTCCCGGGACAGGTCCTCCTACGAGCAGTACTTC
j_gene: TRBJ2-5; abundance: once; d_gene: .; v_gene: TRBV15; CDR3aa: CATSTPRETQYF; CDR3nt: TGTGCCACCAGCACCCCGAGGGAGACCCAGTACTTC
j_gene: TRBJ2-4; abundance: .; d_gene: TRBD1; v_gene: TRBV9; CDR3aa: CASSARDRPNIQYF; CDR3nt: TGTGCCAGCAGCGCCAGGGACAGGCCAAACATTCAGTACTTC
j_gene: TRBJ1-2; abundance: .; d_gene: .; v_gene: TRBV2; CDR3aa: CASSTSTGYGYTF; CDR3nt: .
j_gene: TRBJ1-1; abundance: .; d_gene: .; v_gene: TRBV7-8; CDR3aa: CASKAHSAGPPENTEAFF; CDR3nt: TGTGCCAGCAAAGCCCACTCGGCAGGGCCTCCCGAAAACACTGAAGCTTTCTTT
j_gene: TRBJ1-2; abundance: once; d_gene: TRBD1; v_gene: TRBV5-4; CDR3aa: CASSLDRDSYGYTF; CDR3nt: TGTGCCAGCAGCCTAGATCGGGACAGCTATGGCTACACCTTC
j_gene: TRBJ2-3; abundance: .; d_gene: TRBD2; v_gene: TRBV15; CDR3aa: CATSRDWRLAVTDTQYF; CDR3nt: TGTGCCACCAGCAGAGATTGGCGTCTAGCGGTCACAGATACGCAGTATTTT
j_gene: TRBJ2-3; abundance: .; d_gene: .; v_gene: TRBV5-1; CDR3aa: CASSLVEGGRDTQYF; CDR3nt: TGCGCCAGCAGCTTGGTAGAGGGAGGCCGAGATACGCAGTATTTT
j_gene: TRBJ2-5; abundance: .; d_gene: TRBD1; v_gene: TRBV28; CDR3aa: CASGNRGRGTQYF; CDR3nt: TGTGCCAGCGGTAACAGGGGCCGGGGGACCCAGTACTTC
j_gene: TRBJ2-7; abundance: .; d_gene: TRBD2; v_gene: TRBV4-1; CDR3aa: CASSGTSSRQYF; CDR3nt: TGCGCCAGCAGCGGGACTAGTTCACGGCAGTACTTC
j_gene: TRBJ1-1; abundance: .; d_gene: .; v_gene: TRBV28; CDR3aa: CASTTYGTNTEAFF; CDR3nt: TGTGCCAGCACCACTTATGGCACGAACACTGAAGCTTTCTTT
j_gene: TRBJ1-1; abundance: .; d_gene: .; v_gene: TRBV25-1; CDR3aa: CASSATRGEAFF; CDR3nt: TGTGCCAGCAGTGCAACCAGGGGTGAAGCTTTCTTT
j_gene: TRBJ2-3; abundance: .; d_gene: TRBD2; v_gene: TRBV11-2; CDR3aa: CASSSTRQGASGLTDTQYF; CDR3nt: TGTGCCAGCAGCTCCACCCGCCAAGGGGCTAGCGGCCTGACAGATACGCAGTATTTT
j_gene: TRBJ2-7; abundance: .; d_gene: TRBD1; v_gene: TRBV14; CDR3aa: CASSPMDRGTYEQYF; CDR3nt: TGTGCCAGCAGCCCCATGGACAGGGGGACCTACGAGCAGTACTTC
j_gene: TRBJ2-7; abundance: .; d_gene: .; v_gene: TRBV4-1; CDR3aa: CASSQSVPYEQYF; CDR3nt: TGCGCCAGCAGCCAATCCGTCCCCTACGAGCAGTACTTC
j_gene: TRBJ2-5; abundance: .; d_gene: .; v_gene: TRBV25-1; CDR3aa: CASSDRGPKETQYF; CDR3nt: TGTGCCAGCAGTGATCGGGGGCCAAAAGAGACCCAGTACTTC
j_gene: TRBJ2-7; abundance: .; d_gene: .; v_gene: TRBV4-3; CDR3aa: CASSQEYAGVYEQYF; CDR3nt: TGCGCCAGCAGCCAAGAGTATGCAGGGGTCTACGAGCAGTACTTC
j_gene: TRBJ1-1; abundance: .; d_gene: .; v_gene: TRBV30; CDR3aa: CAWSAPTDTEAFF; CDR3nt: TGTGCCTGGAGTGCGCCGACAGACACTGAAGCTTTCTTT
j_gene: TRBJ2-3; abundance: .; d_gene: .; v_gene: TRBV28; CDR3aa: CASSLDNTDTQYF; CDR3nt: TGTGCCAGCAGTTTGGACAACACAGATACGCAGTATTTT
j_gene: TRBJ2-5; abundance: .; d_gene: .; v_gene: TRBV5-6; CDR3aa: CASSLSIGETQYF; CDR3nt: TGTGCCAGCAGCCTGAGCATTGGGGAGACCCAGTACTTC
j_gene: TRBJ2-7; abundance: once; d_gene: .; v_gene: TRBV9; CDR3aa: CASSVEPTYEQYF; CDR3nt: TGTGCCAGCAGCGTAGAACCTACCTACGAGCAGTACTTC
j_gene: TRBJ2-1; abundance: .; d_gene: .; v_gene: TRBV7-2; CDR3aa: CASSLTGSSSYNEQFF; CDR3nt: TGTGCCAGCAGCTTAACGGGGTCTAGCTCCTACAATGAGCAGTTCTTC
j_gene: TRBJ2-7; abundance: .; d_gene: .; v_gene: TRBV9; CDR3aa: CASSVGTLFDEQYF; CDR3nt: TGTGCCAGCAGCGTAGGAACCCTCTTTGACGAGCAGTACTTC
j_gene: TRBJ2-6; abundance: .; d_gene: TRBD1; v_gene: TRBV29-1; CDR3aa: CSVVGTGTSGANVLTF; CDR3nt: TGCAGCGTTGTGGGGACAGGCACTTCTGGGGCCAACGTCCTGACTTTC
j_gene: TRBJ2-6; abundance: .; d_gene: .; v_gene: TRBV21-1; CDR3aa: CASSISGANVLTF; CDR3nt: TGTGCCAGCAGCATTAGTGGGGCCAACGTCCTGACTTTC
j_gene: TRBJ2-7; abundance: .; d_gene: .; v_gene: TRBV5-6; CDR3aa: CASSPGGYEQYF; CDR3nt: TGTGCCAGCAGCCCAGGGGGGTACGAGCAGTACTTC
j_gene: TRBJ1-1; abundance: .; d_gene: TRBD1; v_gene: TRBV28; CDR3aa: CASSLGQGTTEAFF; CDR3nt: TGTGCCAGCAGCCTCGGACAGGGGACCACTGAAGCTTTCTTT
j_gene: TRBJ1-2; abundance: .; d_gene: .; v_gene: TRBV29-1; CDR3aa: CSVLNLNYGYTF; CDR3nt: TGCAGCGTCCTGAACCTTAACTATGGCTACACCTTC
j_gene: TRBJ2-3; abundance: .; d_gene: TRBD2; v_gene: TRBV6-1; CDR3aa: CASSERGGLDTQYF; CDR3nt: TGTGCCAGCAGTGAACGGGGGGGCCTGGATACGCAGTATTTT
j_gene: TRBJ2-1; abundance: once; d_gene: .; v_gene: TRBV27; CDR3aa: CASSLGGFYNEQFF; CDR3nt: TGTGCCAGCAGTTTAGGGGGATTCTACAATGAGCAGTTCTTC
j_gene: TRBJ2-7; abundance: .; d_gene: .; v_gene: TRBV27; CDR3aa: CASSLEQGIYEQYF; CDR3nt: TGTGCCAGCAGTTTGGAGCAGGGGATCTACGAGCAGTACTTC
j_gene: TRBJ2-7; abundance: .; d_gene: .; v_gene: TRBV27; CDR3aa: CASSPLQGYEQYF; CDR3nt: TGTGCCAGCAGCCCACTACAGGGATACGAGCAGTACTTC
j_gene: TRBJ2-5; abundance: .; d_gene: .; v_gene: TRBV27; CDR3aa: CASSFGHQETQYF; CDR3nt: TGTGCCAGCAGTTTTGGACACCAAGAGACCCAGTACTTC
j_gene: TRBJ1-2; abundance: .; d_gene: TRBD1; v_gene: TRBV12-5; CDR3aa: CASAPAQGGGYTF; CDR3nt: TGTGCTAGTGCCCCCGCCCAGGGGGGAGGCTACACCTTC
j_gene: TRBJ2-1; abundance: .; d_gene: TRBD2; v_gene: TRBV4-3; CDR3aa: CASSQGRTSGTYRSSYNEQFF; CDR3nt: TGCGCCAGCAGCCAAGGCCGGACTAGCGGGACCTACAGGAGCTCCTACAATGAGCAGTTCTTC
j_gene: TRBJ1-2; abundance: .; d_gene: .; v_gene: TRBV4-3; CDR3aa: CASSQDQGSGYTF; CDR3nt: TGCGCCAGCAGCCAAGACCAGGGCTCTGGCTACACCTTC
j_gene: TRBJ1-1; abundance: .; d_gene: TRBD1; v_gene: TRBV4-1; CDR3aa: CASSSPGQVNTEAFF; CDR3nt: TGCGCCAGCAGCTCGCCGGGACAGGTTAACACTGAAGCTTTCTTT
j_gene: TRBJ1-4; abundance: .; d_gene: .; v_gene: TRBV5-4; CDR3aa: CASSFWNEGLGGEKLFF; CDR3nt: TGTGCCAGCAGCTTCTGGAACGAAGGTCTAGGAGGGGAAAAACTGTTTTTT
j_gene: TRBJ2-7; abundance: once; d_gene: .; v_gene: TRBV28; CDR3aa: CASSPSIPKYEQYF; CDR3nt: TGTGCCAGCAGTCCGAGCATCCCGAAATACGAGCAGTACTTC
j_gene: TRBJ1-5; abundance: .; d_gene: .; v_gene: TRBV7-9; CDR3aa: CASTPPSDSNQPQHF; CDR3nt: TGTGCCAGCACCCCTCCCTCGGATAGCAATCAGCCCCAGCATTTT
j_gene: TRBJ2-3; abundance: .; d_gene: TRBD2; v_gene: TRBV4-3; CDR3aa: CASSQGNAGALTDTQYF; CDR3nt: TGCGCCAGCAGCCAGGGCAACGCGGGAGCACTCACAGATACGCAGTATTTT
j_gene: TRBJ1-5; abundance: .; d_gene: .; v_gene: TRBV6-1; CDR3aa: CASKPTDSNQPQHF; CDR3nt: TGTGCCAGCAAACCGACAGATAGCAATCAGCCCCAGCATTTT
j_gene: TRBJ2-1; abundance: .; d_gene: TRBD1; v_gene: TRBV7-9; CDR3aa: CASSPGGLSHYNEQFF; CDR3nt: TGTGCCAGCAGCCCAGGGGGCCTGTCACACTACAATGAGCAGTTCTTC
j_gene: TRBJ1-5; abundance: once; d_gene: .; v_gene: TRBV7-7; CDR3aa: CASSLWDNNQPQHF; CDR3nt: TGTGCTAGCAGCTTATGGGACAACAATCAGCCCCAGCATTTT
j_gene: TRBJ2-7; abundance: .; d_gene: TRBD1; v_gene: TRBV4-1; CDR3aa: CASSRGQDYEQYF; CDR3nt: TGCGCCAGCAGCCGAGGACAGGACTACGAGCAGTACTTC
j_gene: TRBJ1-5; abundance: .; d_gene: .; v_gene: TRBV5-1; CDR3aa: CASSSGENSNQPQHF; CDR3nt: TGCGCCAGCAGCTCCGGAGAAAATAGCAATCAGCCCCAGCATTTT
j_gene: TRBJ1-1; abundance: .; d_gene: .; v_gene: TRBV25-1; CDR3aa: CASSEWNRANTEAFF; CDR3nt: TGTGCCAGCAGTGAATGGAACAGGGCGAACACTGAAGCTTTCTTT